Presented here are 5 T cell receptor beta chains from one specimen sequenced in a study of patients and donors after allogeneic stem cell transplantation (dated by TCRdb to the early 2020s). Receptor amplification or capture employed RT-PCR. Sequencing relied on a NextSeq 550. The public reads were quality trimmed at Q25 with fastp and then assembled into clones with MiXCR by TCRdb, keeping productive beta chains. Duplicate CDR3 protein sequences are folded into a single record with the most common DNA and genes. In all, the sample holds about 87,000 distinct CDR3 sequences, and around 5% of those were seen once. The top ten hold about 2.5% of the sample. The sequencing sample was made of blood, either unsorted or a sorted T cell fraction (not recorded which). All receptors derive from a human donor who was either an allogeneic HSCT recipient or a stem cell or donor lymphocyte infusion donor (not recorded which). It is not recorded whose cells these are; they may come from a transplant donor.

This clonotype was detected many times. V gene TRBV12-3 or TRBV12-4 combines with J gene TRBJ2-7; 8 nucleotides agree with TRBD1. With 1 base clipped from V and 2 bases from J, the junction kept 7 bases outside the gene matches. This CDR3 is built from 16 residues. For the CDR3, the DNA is TGTGCCAGCAGTTTAGGGGCGTTACAGGGGGCCTACGAGCAGTACTTC. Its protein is CASSLGALQGAYEQYF.

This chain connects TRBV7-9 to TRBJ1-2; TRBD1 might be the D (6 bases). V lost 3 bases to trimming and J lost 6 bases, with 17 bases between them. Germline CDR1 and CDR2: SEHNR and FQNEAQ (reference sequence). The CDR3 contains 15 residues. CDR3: CASSFRQGSHHGYTF. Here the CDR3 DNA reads TGTGCCAGCAGCTTCCGGCAGGGGAGCCACCATGGCTACACCTTC. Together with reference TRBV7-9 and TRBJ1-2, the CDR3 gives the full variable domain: DTGVSQNPRHKITKRGQNVTFRCDPISEHNRLYWYRQTLGQGPEFLTYFQNEAQLEKSRLLSDRFSAERPKGSFSTLEIQRTEQGDSAMYLCASSFRQGSHHGYTFGSGTRLTVV.

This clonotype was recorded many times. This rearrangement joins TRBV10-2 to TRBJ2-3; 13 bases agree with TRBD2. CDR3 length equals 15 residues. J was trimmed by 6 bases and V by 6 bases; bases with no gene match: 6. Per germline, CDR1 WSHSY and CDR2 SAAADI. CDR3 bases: TGCGCCAGCAGAGCACTAGCGGGGGGGCTGGATACGCAGTATTTT. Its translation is CASRALAGGLDTQYF.

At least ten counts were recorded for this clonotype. In DNA form, the CDR3 reads TGTGCCAGCAGCCCATCAGGGGGCGGTCAGGCTTTCTTT. Protein product: CASSPSGGGQAFF. The chain uses TRBV6-2 or TRBV6-3 and TRBJ1-1; 8 bases line up with TRBD1. There are 13 residues in the CDR3. In germline, CDR1 is MNHEY, CDR2 SVGEGT. J lost 11 bases, V lost 6 bases, and 11 bases had no gene match.

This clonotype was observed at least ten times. CDR3 coding DNA: TGTGCCAGCAGTTTAGGGGTTGAAACAGATACGCAGTATTTT. This gives the protein CASSLGVETDTQYF. This rearrangement joins TRBV12-3 or TRBV12-4 to TRBJ2-3; D is uncertain. Deletions cut 1 base from V and 3 bases from J, with 8 bases between. CDR3 length equals 14 residues.